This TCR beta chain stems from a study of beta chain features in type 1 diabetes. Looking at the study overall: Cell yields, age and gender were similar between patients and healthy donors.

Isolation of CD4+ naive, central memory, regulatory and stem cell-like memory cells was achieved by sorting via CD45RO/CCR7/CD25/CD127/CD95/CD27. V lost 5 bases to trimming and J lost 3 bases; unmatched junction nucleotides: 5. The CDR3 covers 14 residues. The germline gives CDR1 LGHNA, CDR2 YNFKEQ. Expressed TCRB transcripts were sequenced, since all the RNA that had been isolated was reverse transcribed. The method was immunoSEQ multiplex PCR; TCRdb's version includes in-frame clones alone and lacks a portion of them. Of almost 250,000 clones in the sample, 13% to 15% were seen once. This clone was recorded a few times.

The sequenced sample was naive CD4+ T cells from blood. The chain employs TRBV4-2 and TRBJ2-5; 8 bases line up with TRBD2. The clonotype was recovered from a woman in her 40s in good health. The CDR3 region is CASSTGTREETQYF. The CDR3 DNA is TGTGCCAGCAGCACAGGGACTAGGGAAGAGACCCAGTACTTC.